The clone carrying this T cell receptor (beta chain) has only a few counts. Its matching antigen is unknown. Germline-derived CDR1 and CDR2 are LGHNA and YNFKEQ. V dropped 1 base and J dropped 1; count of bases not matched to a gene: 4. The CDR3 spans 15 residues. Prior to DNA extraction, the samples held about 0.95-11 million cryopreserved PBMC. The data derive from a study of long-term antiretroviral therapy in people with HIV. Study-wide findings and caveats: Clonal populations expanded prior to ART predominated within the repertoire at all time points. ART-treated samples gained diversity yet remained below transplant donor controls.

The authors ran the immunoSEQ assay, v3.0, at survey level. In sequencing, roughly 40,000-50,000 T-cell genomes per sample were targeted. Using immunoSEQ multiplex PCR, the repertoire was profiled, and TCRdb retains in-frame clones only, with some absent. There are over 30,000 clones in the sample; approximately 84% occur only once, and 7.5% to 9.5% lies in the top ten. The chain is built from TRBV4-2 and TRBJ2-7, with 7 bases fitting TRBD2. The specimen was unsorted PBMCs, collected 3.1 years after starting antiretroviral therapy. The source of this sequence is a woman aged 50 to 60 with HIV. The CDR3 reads CASSQGQGGSYEQYV. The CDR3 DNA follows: TGTGCCAGCAGCCAAGGGCAGGGAGGGTCCTACGAGCAGTACGTC.